Presented here are 6 T cell receptor beta chains from one specimen sequenced in a study of human T cells and chemical hapten exposure. Via MiXCR, TCRdb re-called the RACE reads, giving one row per CDR3 protein. The repertoire includes over 95,000 distinct CDR3 sequences, 9.5% to 15% of them detected once, and roughly 2.1% sits in the top ten. Time point of the sample: patch test 1, 2 weeks after DPC sensitization. The treatment denotes: therapeutic diphenylcyclopropenone sensitization with weekly scalp DPC. The sequenced sample was whole blood, obtained in connection with sensitization to the hapten diphenylcyclopropenone (DPC). All receptors derive from a woman aged 40 to 50 with alopecia areata. Some clones in this sample may be carry-over from other donors' samples.

This clonotype has only a few counts. The rearrangement joins TRBV7-9 to TRBJ1-2; TRBD1 matches at 7 bases. This CDR3 is 16 amino acids long. Germline trimming cut 6 bases from V and 2 bases from J; bases unmatched to any gene: 12. Germline V gene lookup returns CDR1 SEHNR and CDR2 FQNEAQ (reference sequence). The CDR3 DNA is TGTGCCAGCAGGGATACTGGGACAGACCAAAACTATGGCTACACCTTC. Residues: CASRDTGTDQNYGYTF.

There are many counts of this clonotype. The genes are TRBV6-5 and TRBJ2-3; TRBD1 matches 9 bases. The V and J ends lost 2 bases and 4 bases, in that order; junction bases with no gene match: 4. Germline CDR1 MNHEY, CDR2 SVGAGI. The CDR3 has 15 amino acids. CDR3 in amino acids: CASSYPGQGSDTQYF. The CDR3 nucleotides are TGTGCCAGCAGTTACCCGGGACAGGGATCAGATACGCAGTATTTT.

In this sample, this clonotype turned up a few times. The rearrangement uses TRBV5-1 and TRBJ2-3, with unresolved D. CDR3 length equals 13 residues. The V and J ends lost 8 bases and 4 bases respectively, with 14 bases between them. The germline CDR1 and CDR2 sequences are SGHRS and YFSETQ. The CDR3, as DNA: TGCGCCAGTCAAGACCTTGTAGCAGATACGCAGTATTTT. Protein: CASQDLVADTQYF.

This clonotype was detected ten times or more. The chain combines TRBV10-1 with TRBJ1-5, with 7 bases aligning to TRBD1. The CDR3 has 10 residues. With V trimmed by 6 bases and J by 14 bases, 4 bases remained unmatched. The germline V gene encodes CDR1 WNHNN and CDR2 SYGVQD (reference sequence). The CDR3 DNA reads TGCGCCAGCAGCACAGGGGTAGAGCATTTT. Its translation: CASSTGVEHF.

The rearrangement links TRBV20-1 to TRBJ2-7; D might be TRBD2 (7 bases). The V end lost 5 bases, the J end lost 2 bases, and 10 bases lay between the germline ends. The germline V gene has CDR1 DFQATT and CDR2 SNEGSKA (reference sequence). This CDR3 has 12 amino acids. The CDR3 loop reads CSAGGDTYEQYF. Here the CDR3 DNA reads TGCAGTGCTGGGGGGGACACCTACGAGCAGTACTTC.

This clonotype occurred a few times. Compared with germline, one end of the junction differs, possibly owing to a read error. The chain uses TRBV28 and TRBJ2-7, with D perhaps assigned TRBD1 or TRBD2 (5 bases each). There are 12 residues in the CDR3. CDR1 MDHEN and CDR2 SYDVKM come from the germline V gene. This CDR3 reads CASSSGRWTAGF. CDR3 in DNA: TGTGCCAGCAGTTCGGGACGTTGGACGGCTGGCTTC.